This TCR beta chain was recovered during a study of blood T cell repertoires in COVID-19. About the research overall: Samples representing acute and convalescent COVID-19 were sourced from the United States, Italy and Spain. The cDNA or gDNA used as material had been derived from T cells, B-cell-depleted T cells, or PBMCs.

CDR3 size: 16 residues. Germline assignment: CDR1 MRHNA and CDR2 SNTAGT. V gave up 6 bases and J gave up 0 bases, with 15 bases separating them. In the authors' methods: Reference gene primer amplification gave nucleated cell count estimates. The repertoire was sequenced with immunoSEQ multiplex PCR; TCRdb's copy has only in-frame clones and lacks some. V and J calls and clone size come straight from that table; D and trimming were deduced from the DNA. Among about 180,000 clones listed, roughly 86% were seen once. Input material: peripheral blood. This chain links TRBV6-4 with TRBJ1-3, with D possibly TRBD1 on 5 matching bases. This clonotype was sampled from a middle-aged man with active or convalescent COVID-19. The CDR3 DNA follows: TGTGCCAGCAGGCCACCAGGCCAGGGCTCTGGAAACACCATATATTTT. Protein: CASRPPGQGSGNTIYF.